This note documents a single T cell receptor beta chain sequence. No antigen is known for it. The record originates from a study of cytomegalovirus exposure and HLA in healthy donors. Overall study context: Drawn from HLA-typed donors, some 80 million unique TCRs were held in an early data release. Overall study findings and caveats: CMV serostatus was the sole immune exposure data available. According to the study, around 160 TCR beta chains were cytomegalovirus-associated. It was likely that a cluster of highly shared sequence variants was a sequencing artifact.

Germline loops: CDR1 SGHTA, CDR2 FQGTGA. The CDR3 is 13 residues long. V lost 4 bases and J lost 5; bases outside the gene matches: 4. Vbeta (60) and Jbeta (13) primers were used in the PCR. Profiling relied on immunoSEQ multiplex PCR, and the TCRdb table lists in-frame clones only, not all of them. The repertoire consists of 150,000 to 200,000 clones, with about 79% occurring once and the leading ten covering roughly 6.7%. V gene TRBV7-3 combines with J gene TRBJ2-5; 7 bases match TRBD2. Specimen: PBMCs. The source is a man aged 45 to 65 in good health and CMV-seropositive. This chain's CDR3 is CASSWGAGETQYF. DNA for the CDR3: TGTGCCAGCAGCTGGGGAGCGGGGGAGACCCAGTACTTC.